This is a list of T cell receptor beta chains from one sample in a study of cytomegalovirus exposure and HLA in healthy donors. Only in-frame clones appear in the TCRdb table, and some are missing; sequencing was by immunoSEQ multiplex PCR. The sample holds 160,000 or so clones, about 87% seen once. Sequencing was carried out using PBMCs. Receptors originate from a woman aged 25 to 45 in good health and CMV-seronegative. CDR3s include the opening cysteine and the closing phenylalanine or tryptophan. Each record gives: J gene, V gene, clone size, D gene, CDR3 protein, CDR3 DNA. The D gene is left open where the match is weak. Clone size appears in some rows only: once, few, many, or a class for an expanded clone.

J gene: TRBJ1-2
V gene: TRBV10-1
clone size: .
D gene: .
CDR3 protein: CASSAGQVPGYGYTF
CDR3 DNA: TGCGCCAGCAGTGCCGGACAAGTCCCCGGGTATGGCTACACCTTC

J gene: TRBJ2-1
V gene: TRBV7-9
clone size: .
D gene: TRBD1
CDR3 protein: CASSSPGTGGAGGGFF
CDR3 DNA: TGTGCCAGCAGCTCCCCCGGGACAGGGGGCGCGGGGGGCGGGTTCTTC

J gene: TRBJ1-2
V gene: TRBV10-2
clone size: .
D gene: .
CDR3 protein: CASSQKCSRKTYGYTF
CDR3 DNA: TGCGCCAGCAGTCAGAAGTGTTCTAGAAAGACCTATGGCTACACCTTC

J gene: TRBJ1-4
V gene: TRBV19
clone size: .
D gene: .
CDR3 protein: CASSTRANEKLFF
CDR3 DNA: TGTGCCAGTAGTACCAGGGCTAATGAAAAACTGTTTTTT

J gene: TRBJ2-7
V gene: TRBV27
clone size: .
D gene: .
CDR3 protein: CASSSGVPGDSSSYEQYF
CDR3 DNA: TGTGCCAGCAGTTCAGGGGTTCCCGGCGACAGTAGCTCCTACGAGCAGTACTTC

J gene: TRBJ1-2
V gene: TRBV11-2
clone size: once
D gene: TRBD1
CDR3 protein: CASSLRDRADPNYGYTF
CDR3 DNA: TGTGCCAGCAGCTTAAGGGACAGAGCTGACCCAAACTATGGCTACACCTTC

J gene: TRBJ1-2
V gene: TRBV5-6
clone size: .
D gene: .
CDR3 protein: CASSLVQVYGYTF
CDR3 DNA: TGTGCCAGCAGCTTGGTACAGGTCTATGGCTACACCTTC

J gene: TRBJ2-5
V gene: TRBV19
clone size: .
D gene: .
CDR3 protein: CASGPTGPQETQYF
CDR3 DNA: TGTGCCAGTGGTCCGACAGGCCCTCAAGAGACCCAGTACTTC

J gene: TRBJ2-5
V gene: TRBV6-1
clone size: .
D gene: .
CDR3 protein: CASSGRRAGEETQYF
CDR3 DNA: TGTGCCAGCAGTGGACGGAGGGCCGGGGAGGAGACCCAGTACTTC

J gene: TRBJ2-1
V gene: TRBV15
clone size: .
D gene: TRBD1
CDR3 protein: CATSRVQGAGNEQFF
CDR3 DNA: TGTGCCACCAGCAGAGTTCAGGGGGCTGGCAATGAGCAGTTCTTC

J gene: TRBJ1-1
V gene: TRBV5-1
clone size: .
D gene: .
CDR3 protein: CASSLTGLTNTEAFF
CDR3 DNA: TGCGCCAGCAGCCTGACGGGACTCACGAACACTGAAGCTTTCTTT

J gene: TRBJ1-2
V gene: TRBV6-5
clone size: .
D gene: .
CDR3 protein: CASSWRRVRPYGYTF
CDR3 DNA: TGTGCCAGCAGTTGGCGCAGGGTCAGGCCGTATGGCTACACCTTC

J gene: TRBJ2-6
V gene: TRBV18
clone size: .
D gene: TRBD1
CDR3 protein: CASSPPGQTSGANVLTF
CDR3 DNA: TGTGCCAGCTCACCACCGGGACAGACCTCTGGGGCCAACGTCCTGACTTTC

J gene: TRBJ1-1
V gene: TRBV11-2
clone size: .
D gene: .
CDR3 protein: CASSLDGRGWEAFF
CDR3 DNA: TGTGCCAGCAGCTTAGATGGACGGGGGTGGGAAGCTTTCTTT

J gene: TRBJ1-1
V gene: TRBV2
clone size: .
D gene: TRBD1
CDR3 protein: CASIDRAANTEAFF
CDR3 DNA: TGTGCCAGCATAGACAGGGCCGCAAACACTGAAGCTTTCTTT

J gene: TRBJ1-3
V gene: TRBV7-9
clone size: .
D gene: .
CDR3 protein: CASSLETNPTGNTIYF
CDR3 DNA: TGTGCCAGCAGCTTAGAGACAAACCCCACTGGAAACACCATATATTTT

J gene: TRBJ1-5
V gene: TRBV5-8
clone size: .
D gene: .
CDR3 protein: CASSLAWEQSQPQHF
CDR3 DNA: TGTGCCAGCAGCTTAGCTTGGGAGCAGAGTCAGCCCCAGCATTTT